This T cell receptor (beta chain) stems from a study of blood T cell repertoires in COVID-19. Study-wide context: Material from acute and convalescent COVID-19 was sourced from the United States, Italy and Spain. The analysed material was cDNA or gDNA that came from T cells, B-cell-depleted T cells, or PBMCs.

Per the study methods: Estimation of nucleated cell counts relied on the amplification of reference gene primers. Here immunoSEQ multiplex PCR was the method, and the copy in TCRdb shows in-frame clones only, minus some. V and J calls and clone size are as listed in that table; D and trimming were resolved from the DNA. The repertoire holds fewer than 95,000 clones, with about 86% as singletons. Looked up from germline, CDR1 is LGHNA and CDR2 is YNFKEQ. The CDR3 sequence is 14 residues long. V was clipped by 5 bases and J by 10 bases; unmatched bases: 4. This sequence originates from an elderly woman with acute or convalescent COVID-19. Source material: peripheral blood. V usage is TRBV4-2 and J usage is TRBJ2-1; TRBD2 aligns across 14 bases. The CDR3: CASSGRLAGGEQFF. For the CDR3, the DNA is TGTGCCAGCAGCGGGCGACTAGCGGGAGGGGAGCAGTTCTTC.